Listed below are T cell receptor beta chains from one sample, sequenced in a study of Ad26.COV2.S vaccination and SARS-CoV-2 variants. Produced via immunoSEQ multiplex PCR; TCRdb's table is partial and in-frame only. The data hold about 400,000 clones, with 80% to 90% observed a single time. The source material was peripheral blood, sampled in a trial of Ad26.COV2.S vaccine versus placebo. The receptors derive from a person between 18 and 60 years old who received the Ad26.COV2.S COVID-19 vaccine or a placebo. CDR3s include the opening cysteine and the closing phenylalanine or tryptophan. D genes are given only for firm matches. Part of the rows lack a size; the others show once, few, many or a class for expanded clones.

NA	TRBV9	TRBJ2-7	NA	CASSVQGGSEQYF	TGTGCCAGCAGCGTGCAGGGAGGTAGCGAGCAGTACTTC
NA	TRBV7-9	TRBJ2-7	few	CASSPSRVRNEQYF	TGTGCCAGCAGCCCCAGTCGGGTACGGAACGAGCAGTACTTC
TRBD1	TRBV24-1	TRBJ1-6	few	CATSGQGTSPLHF	TGTGCCACCTCAGGACAGGGGACTTCACCCCTCCACTTT
TRBD1	TRBV5-1	TRBJ2-7	once	CASSLQGAMYEQYF	TGCGCCAGCAGCTTGCAGGGGGCGATGTACGAGCAGTACTTC
NA	TRBV7-9	TRBJ2-3	NA	CASSLGGVGLDTQYF	TGTGCCAGCAGCTTGGGGGGAGTAGGTTTGGATACGCAGTATTTT
NA	TRBV4-1	TRBJ1-1	NA	CASSQVSGGPPKGFF	TGCGCCAGCAGCCAAGTTTCGGGGGGACCTCCGAAAGGTTTCTTT
NA	TRBV5-6	TRBJ2-7	NA	CASSFSVYEQYF	TGTGCCAGCAGCTTCTCAGTCTACGAGCAGTACTTC
TRBD1	TRBV29-1	TRBJ1-2	NA	CSDLDRERGGYTF	TGCAGCGATTTGGACAGGGAACGGGGCGGCTACACCTTC
TRBD1	TRBV5-5	TRBJ1-4	NA	CASSFNRGRTGWKLFF	TGTGCCAGCAGTTTTAACAGGGGGCGGACTGGGTGGAAACTGTTTTTT
NA	TRBV12-3/TRBV12-4	TRBJ2-3	NA	CASSTDDTDTQYF	TGTGCCAGCAGTACTGACGACACAGATACGCAGTATTTT
NA	TRBV12-2	TRBJ2-7	NA	CASPKSRVADYEQYF	TGTGCAAGCCCCAAATCCCGGGTAGCGGACTACGAGCAGTACTTC
TRBD1	TRBV6-2/TRBV6-3	TRBJ1-1	once	CASSYSNRGTFF	TGTGCCAGCAGTTACTCCAACAGGGGAACTTTCTTT
NA	TRBV5-8	TRBJ2-5	NA	CASSFVGVQETQYF	TGTGCCAGCAGCTTCGTGGGAGTCCAAGAGACCCAGTACTTC
NA	TRBV6-2/TRBV6-3	TRBJ2-7	NA	CASSPSLTSLEQYF	TGTGCCAGCAGCCCCTCCTTGACTAGTCTCGAGCAGTACTTC
NA	TRBV18	TRBJ1-4	NA	CASSPRSTEEKLFF	TGTGCCAGCTCACCACGGTCAACTGAGGAAAAACTGTTTTTT
TRBD1	TRBV24-1	TRBJ1-2	NA	CATSGQGDGYTF	TGTGCCACCAGTGGACAGGGCGATGGCTACACCTTC
NA	TRBV27	TRBJ1-4	once	CASTSYQGNEKLFF	TGTGCCAGCACCTCCTATCAGGGGAACGAAAAACTGTTTTTT
NA	TRBV5-1	TRBJ2-5	NA	CASSYVPQETQYF	TGCGCCAGCAGCTACGTTCCCCAAGAGACCCAGTACTTC
NA	TRBV6-5	TRBJ2-7	NA	CASSYSEEAFAYEQYF	TGTGCCAGCAGTTACTCGGAGGAAGCCTTTGCCTACGAGCAGTACTTC
NA	TRBV11-2	TRBJ1-1	once	CASSLSLTEAFF	TGTGCCAGCAGCTTAAGTCTCACTGAAGCTTTCTTT
TRBD2	TRBV2	TRBJ2-1	NA	CASSEEAGRRNEQFF	TGTGCCAGCAGTGAAGAAGCGGGAAGAAGGAATGAGCAGTTCTTC
TRBD2	TRBV6-5	TRBJ2-3	NA	CASSYSRGRADTQYF	TGTGCCAGCAGTTACTCGCGGGGGAGAGCAGATACGCAGTATTTT
TRBD1	TRBV30	TRBJ1-3	NA	CAWRLVQGAGGNTIYF	TGTGCCTGGAGACTCGTACAGGGGGCTGGTGGAAACACCATATATTTT
TRBD2	TRBV7-2	TRBJ2-1	NA	CASSPPGLAGYNEQFF	TGTGCCAGCAGCCCCCCGGGACTAGCGGGTTACAATGAGCAGTTCTTC
NA	TRBV27	TRBJ2-7	NA	CASSFGGEHEQYF	TGTGCCAGCAGTTTCGGTGGGGAACACGAGCAGTACTTC
NA	TRBV4-3	TRBJ2-6	NA	CASSQEHRPDGANVLTF	TGCGCCAGCAGCCAAGAGCATAGGCCTGACGGAGCCAACGTCCTGACTTTC
NA	TRBV15	TRBJ2-2	NA	CATSPPGGLFTGELFF	TGTGCCACCAGCCCCCCGGGTGGGCTGTTCACCGGGGAGCTGTTTTTT
TRBD2	TRBV27	TRBJ2-5	NA	CASMGASGSKTQYF	TGTGCCAGCATGGGGGCTAGCGGGAGTAAGACCCAGTACTTC
NA	TRBV19	TRBJ1-6	NA	CASSRDTNSPLHF	TGTGCCAGTAGCCGGGACACTAATTCACCCCTCCACTTT
NA	TRBV5-1	TRBJ2-5	NA	CASSSPTGGETQYF	TGCGCCAGCAGTTCACCGACTGGGGGGGAGACCCAGTACTTC
NA	TRBV28	TRBJ2-1	NA	CATTLAPNEQFF	TGTGCCACGACCCTAGCTCCCAATGAGCAGTTCTTC
NA	TRBV30	TRBJ1-1	NA	CAWSAGNRVRMTEAFF	TGTGCCTGGAGCGCAGGAAATCGGGTACGTATGACTGAAGCTTTCTTT
NA	TRBV18	TRBJ1-1	NA	CASSPRQGVFEAFF	TGTGCCAGCTCACCACGGCAGGGCGTCTTTGAAGCTTTCTTT
NA	TRBV12-5	TRBJ1-1	NA	CASGLVGIQAGTEAFF	TGTGCTAGTGGTTTGGTTGGCATCCAAGCTGGCACTGAAGCTTTCTTT
NA	TRBV21-1	TRBJ1-3	NA	CASSSSTEGAGNTIYF	TGTGCCAGCAGTTCCTCTACCGAGGGGGCTGGAAACACCATATATTTT
TRBD1	TRBV6-6	TRBJ1-5	NA	CASSGQGRGNQPQHF	TGTGCCAGCAGTGGACAGGGCCGGGGCAATCAGCCCCAGCATTTT
NA	TRBV2	TRBJ2-7	many	CATERVGEDEQYF	TGTGCCACTGAACGGGTGGGGGAGGACGAGCAGTACTTC
NA	TRBV7-9	TRBJ1-1	NA	CASSLRGSRTEAFF	TGTGCCAGCAGCTTACGGGGGTCGAGGACTGAAGCTTTCTTT
NA	TRBV2	TRBJ2-1	NA	CASKRGETTNEQFF	TGTGCCAGCAAGCGAGGAGAGACAACCAATGAGCAGTTCTTC
TRBD1	TRBV5-1	TRBJ2-1	NA	CASSLKDRGRDEQFF	TGCGCCAGCAGCTTGAAGGACAGGGGGCGAGATGAGCAGTTCTTC